This TCR beta chain was identified in a study of cytomegalovirus exposure and HLA in healthy donors. Whole-study findings and limits: High sensitivity and specificity were reportedly achieved when the classifier diagnosed cytomegalovirus status. Cytomegalovirus-associated status was assigned to roughly 160 TCR beta chains. The tendency of first-cohort TCR clusters to co-occur in the roughly 130 validation repertoires emerged from a later analysis. In vitro data verified a few CMV-associated chains as specific for CMV antigens.

Sequenced by immunoSEQ multiplex PCR; TCRdb stores in-frame clones only, minus some. The data hold tens of thousands of clones, with approximately 95% observed a single time. With regard to this clone: Its antigen is unknown.

CDR3 length: 15 residues. With 4 bases clipped from V and 6 bases from J, the junction kept 9 bases outside the gene matches. Germline CDR1 SGHNT, CDR2 YYREEE (reference sequence). The chain links TRBV5-4 to TRBJ2-7, with 11 bases aligning to TRBD1. This receptor was obtained from a man between 18 and 29 years old in good health and CMV-seronegative. Specimen: PBMCs. CDR3 nucleotide sequence: TGTGCCAGCAGCCGGGGACAGGGGGGCACCGGCGAGCAGTACTTC. Its translation: CASSRGQGGTGEQYF.